What follows describes a single T cell receptor beta chain. These data originate in a study of CD8 T cells in Susac syndrome. Random hexamers served to reverse transcribe about 0.5 to 1 ug RNA. Amplification of TCR beta CDR3 across 54 Vbeta and 13 Jbeta was performed with immunoSEQ multiplex PCR. TCRdb passed the immunoSEQ multiplex PCR reads through MiXCR, listing each CDR3 protein once. The sample contains approximately 110,000 distinct CDR3 sequences, 90% to 95% of which appear only once. The germline V gene has CDR1 MNHEY and CDR2 SVGEGT. The trim removed 6 bases at V and 4 bases at J, leaving 2 bases unmatched. This CDR3 has 13 amino acids. The control group consisted of healthy donors matched for age and sex. TEMRA cells were FACS-enriched, while CD8+ and CD4+ T cells were negatively isolated.

V gene TRBV6-2 or TRBV6-3 combines with J gene TRBJ1-1; TRBD1 aligns across 10 bases. The receptor's source is a human donor in good health. Sequencing input: CD4+ T cells from PBMCs. CDR3 region: CASRGQGRTEAFF. The CDR3 DNA is TGTGCCAGCAGGGGACAGGGGCGCACTGAAGCTTTCTTT.